This TCR beta chain was sequenced for a study of cytotoxic CD8 clonotypes in ibrutinib-treated CLL. Data came from immunoSEQ multiplex PCR; TCRdb stores just in-frame clones and leaves some out. The table records roughly 130,000 clones, 79% of them present only once. V was trimmed by 0 bases and J by 3 bases, leaving 10 bases between them. The CDR3 length is 15 residues. The germline CDR1 and CDR2 sequences are SGDLS and YYNGEE. The receptor's source is a human donor with chronic lymphocytic leukemia. V gene TRBV9 combines with J gene TRBJ2-1; no firm D call. Sequencing used PBMCs, obtained after 12 months of ibrutinib treatment. The CDR3 loop reads CASSVGGDDYNEQFF. The CDR3 DNA follows: TGTGCCAGCAGCGTAGGTGGAGATGACTACAATGAGCAGTTCTTC. The full variable domain, completed using reference TRBV9 and TRBJ2-1, is DSGVTQTPKHLITATGQRVTLRCSPRSGDLSVYWYQQSLDQGLQFLIQYYNGEERAKGNILERFSAQQFPDLHSELNLSSLELGDSALYFCASSVGGDDYNEQFFGPGTRLTVL.